Here is one TCR beta chain with its context. V shed 3 bases and J shed 3 bases, with 8 bases lying between them. The germline CDR1 and CDR2 sequences are LNHDA and SQIVND (reference sequence). This CDR3 contains 13 residues. Per the original data handling: Estimates of nucleated cell counts were drawn from the amplification of reference gene primers. Sequenced by immunoSEQ multiplex PCR; TCRdb stores in-frame clones only, minus some. V and J calls plus clone size are reproduced from that table; the DNA served to infer D and trimming. The sample yields under 200,000 clones, 65% to 85% seen once. This sample was taken from a study of blood T cell repertoires in COVID-19. Study in general: Sites in the United States, Italy and Spain provided acute and convalescent COVID-19 samples. Sources were T cells, B-cell-depleted T cells, or PBMCs; the material itself was cDNA or gDNA.

The J gene is TRBJ1-1, the V gene TRBV19, with a possible D match to TRBD1 (5 bases). The clonotype comes from an older woman who had recovered from COVID-19. Specimen: peripheral blood. The CDR3 loop is CASSMGPYTEAFF. The CDR3 DNA reads TGTGCCAGTAGTATGGGGCCCTACACTGAAGCTTTCTTT.